These 6 T cell receptor beta chains originate from one sample sequenced in a study of blood T cell repertoires in COVID-19. Data came from immunoSEQ multiplex PCR; TCRdb stores just in-frame clones and leaves some out. Among approximately 80,000 clones listed, around 81% were seen once. Sequenced input: peripheral blood. The receptors derive from an elderly man with acute or convalescent COVID-19.

In DNA, the CDR3 is TGTGCCAGCAGCGCCCTGACAGGGTTCGATGAGCAGTTCTTC. It codes for CASSALTGFDEQFF. The genes are TRBV5-5 and TRBJ2-1, with 7 bases identical to TRBD1. From germline, CDR1 is SGHKS and CDR2 YYEKEE (reference sequence). The length of the CDR3 is 14 residues. Trimming at V came to 4 bases and at J to 8 bases, leaving 9 bases not matched to a gene. Combining the CDR3 with reference TRBV5-5 and TRBJ2-1 gives the whole variable domain DAGVTQSPTHLIKTRGQQVTLRCSPISGHKSVSWYQQVLGQGPQFIFQYYEKEERGRGNFPDRFSARQFPNYSSELNVNALLLGDSALYLCASSALTGFDEQFFGPGTRLTVL.

The gene calls are TRBV10-3 and TRBJ1-2; 11 nucleotides match TRBD1. CDR1 and CDR2 (germline): ENHRY, SYGVKD. This CDR3 has 15 amino acids. V shed 10 bases and J 6 bases; nucleotides not matched to a gene: 13. CDR3 coding DNA: TGTGCCAGCCACGGGACAGGGGGAAGGGGAGATGGCTACACCTTC. It translates to CASHGTGGRGDGYTF.

The chain employs TRBV18 and TRBJ1-1; D may be TRBD1 (5 bases). This CDR3 comprises 15 residues. Deletions cut 0 bases from V and 6 bases from J, with 14 bases between. From germline, CDR1 is KGHSH and CDR2 LQKENI. The CDR3 coding sequence is TGTGCCAGCTCACCACCGTCAGGGAGGCCCTCTGAAGCTTTCTTT. Translated: CASSPPSGRPSEAFF.

The chain is built from TRBV18 and TRBJ1-3; D gene uncertain. The CDR3 covers 13 residues. V was shortened by 8 bases and J by 2 bases, with 10 bases between the two germline ends. Per the germline V gene, CDR1 is KGHSH and CDR2 is LQKENI. The CDR3 nucleotides read TGTGCCAGCCAATCAAGCCCTGGAAACACCATATATTTT. Its protein is CASQSSPGNTIYF.

The V call is TRBV24-1, the J call TRBJ2-2, with 10 bases matching TRBD1. The J segment lost 6 bases and the V segment lost 3 bases, leaving 6 bases of the junction unmatched. The CDR3 is 16 residues long. CDR1 is KGHDR, CDR2 SFDVKD, per germline. CDR3 in amino acids: CATSDPGTGESGELFF. The CDR3 coding sequence is TGTGCCACCAGTGATCCCGGGACAGGGGAGTCCGGGGAGCTGTTTTTT.

This clone was counted between two and nine times. The rearrangement joins TRBV19 to TRBJ1-2; the D is unclear. This CDR3 spans 13 amino acids. The germline gives CDR1 LNHDA, CDR2 SQIVND (reference sequence). Trimming shortened V by 2 bases and J by 0 bases, and 4 bases separated the two germline ends. The CDR3 loop is CASSILANYGYTF. The CDR3 nucleotides are TGTGCCAGTAGTATACTAGCTAACTATGGCTACACCTTC.